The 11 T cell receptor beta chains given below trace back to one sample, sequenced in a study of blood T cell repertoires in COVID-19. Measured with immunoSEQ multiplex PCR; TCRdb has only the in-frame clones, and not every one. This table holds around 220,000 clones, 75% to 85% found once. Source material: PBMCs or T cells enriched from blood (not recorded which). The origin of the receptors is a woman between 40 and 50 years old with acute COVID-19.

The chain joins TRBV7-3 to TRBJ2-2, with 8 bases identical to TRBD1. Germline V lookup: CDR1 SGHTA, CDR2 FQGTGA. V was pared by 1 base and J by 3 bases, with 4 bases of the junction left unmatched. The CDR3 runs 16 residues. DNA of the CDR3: TGTGCCAGCAGCTTAAGGGCAGGGGGCGACACCGGGGAGCTGTTTTTT. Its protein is CASSLRAGGDTGELFF.

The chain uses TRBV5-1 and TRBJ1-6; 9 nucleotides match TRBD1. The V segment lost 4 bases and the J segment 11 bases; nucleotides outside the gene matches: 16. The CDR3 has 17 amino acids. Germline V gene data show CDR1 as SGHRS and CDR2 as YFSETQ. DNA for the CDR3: TGCGCCAGCAGCCCTCTGACCCCTCGACAGGGGGTTGCACCCCTCCACTTT. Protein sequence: CASSPLTPRQGVAPLHF.

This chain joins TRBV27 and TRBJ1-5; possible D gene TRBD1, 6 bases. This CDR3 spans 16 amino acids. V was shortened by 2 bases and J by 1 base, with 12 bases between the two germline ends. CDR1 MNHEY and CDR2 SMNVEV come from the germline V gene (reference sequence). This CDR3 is CASSLKGGSSNQPQHF. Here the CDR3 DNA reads TGTGCCAGCAGTTTAAAGGGGGGGTCGAGCAATCAGCCCCAGCATTTT.

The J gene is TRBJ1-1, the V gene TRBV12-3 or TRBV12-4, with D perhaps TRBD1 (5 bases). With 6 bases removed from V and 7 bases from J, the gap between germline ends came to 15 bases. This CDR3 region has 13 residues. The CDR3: CASSRAATYEAFF. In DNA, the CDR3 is TGTGCCAGCAGCAGGGCCGCGACATATGAAGCTTTCTTT.

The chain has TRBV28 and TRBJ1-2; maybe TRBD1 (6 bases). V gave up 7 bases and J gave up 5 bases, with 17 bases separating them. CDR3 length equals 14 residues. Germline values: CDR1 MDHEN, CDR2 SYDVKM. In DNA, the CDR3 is TGTGCCAGCATTGACGGGGGGCAGGCTTATGGCTACACCTTC. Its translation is CASIDGGQAYGYTF.

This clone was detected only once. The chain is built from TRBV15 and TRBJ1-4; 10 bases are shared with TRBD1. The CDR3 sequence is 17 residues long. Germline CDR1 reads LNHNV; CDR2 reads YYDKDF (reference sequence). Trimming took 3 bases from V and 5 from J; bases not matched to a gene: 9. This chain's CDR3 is CATSRRPGQGRNEKLFF. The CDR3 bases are TGTGCCACCAGCAGGAGACCGGGACAGGGGAGGAATGAAAAACTGTTTTTT. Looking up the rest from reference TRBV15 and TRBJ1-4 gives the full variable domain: DAMVIQNPRYQVTQFGKPVTLSCSQTLNHNVMYWYQQKSSQAPKLLFHYYDKDFNNEADTPDNFQSRRPNTSFCFLDIRSPGLGDTAMYLCATSRRPGQGRNEKLFFGSGTQLSVL.

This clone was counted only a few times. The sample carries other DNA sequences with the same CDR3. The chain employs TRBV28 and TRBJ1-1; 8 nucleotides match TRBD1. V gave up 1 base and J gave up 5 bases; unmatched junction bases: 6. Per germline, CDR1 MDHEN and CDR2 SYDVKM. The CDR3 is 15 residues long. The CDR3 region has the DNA TGTGCCAGCAGTTTATATGCAGGGGGCGGTACTGAAGCTTTCTTT. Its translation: CASSLYAGGGTEAFF.

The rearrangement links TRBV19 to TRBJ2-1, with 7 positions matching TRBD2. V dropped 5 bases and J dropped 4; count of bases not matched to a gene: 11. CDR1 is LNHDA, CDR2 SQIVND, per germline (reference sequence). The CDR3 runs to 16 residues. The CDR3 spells CASSPGWGGLYNEQFF. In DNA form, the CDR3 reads TGTGCCAGTAGTCCTGGCTGGGGGGGATTATACAATGAGCAGTTCTTC.

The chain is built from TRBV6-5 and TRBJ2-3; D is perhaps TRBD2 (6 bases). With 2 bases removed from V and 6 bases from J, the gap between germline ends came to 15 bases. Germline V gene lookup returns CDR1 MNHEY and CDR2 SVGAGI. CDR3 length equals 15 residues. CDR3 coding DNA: TGTGCCAGCAGTTACCAGCGGGCTACCGTGGATACGCAGTATTTT. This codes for CASSYQRATVDTQYF.

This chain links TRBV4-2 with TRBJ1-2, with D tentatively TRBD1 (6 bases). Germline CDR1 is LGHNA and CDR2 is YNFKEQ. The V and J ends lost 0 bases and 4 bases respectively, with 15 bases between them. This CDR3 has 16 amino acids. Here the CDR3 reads CASSQDLQTGIYGYTF. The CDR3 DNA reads TGTGCCAGCAGCCAAGACCTACAAACAGGGATCTATGGCTACACCTTC.

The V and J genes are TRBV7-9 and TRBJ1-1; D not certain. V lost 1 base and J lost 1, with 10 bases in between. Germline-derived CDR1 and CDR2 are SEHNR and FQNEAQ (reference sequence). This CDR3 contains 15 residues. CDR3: CASSLGVVENTEAFF. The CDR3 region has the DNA TGTGCCAGCAGCTTAGGAGTGGTCGAGAACACTGAAGCTTTCTTT.